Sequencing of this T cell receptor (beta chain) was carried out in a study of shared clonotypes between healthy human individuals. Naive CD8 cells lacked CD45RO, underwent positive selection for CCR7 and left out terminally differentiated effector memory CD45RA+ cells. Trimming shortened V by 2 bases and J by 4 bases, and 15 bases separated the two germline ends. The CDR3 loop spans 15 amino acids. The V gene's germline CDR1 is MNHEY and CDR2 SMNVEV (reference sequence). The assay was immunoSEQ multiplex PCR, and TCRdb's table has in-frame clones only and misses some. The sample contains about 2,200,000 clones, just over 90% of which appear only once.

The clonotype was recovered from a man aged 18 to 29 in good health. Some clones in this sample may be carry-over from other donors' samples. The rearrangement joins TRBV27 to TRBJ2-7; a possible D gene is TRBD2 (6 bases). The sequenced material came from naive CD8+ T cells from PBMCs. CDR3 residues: CASSLATSDGYEQYF. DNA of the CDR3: TGTGCCAGCAGTTTAGCGACTAGTGACGGGTACGAGCAGTACTTC.